The present entry profiles one T cell receptor beta chain with its context. The sample comes from a study of technical replicates of blood from a handful of donors. Germline V gene sequence: CDR1 MNHEY, CDR2 SVGAGI. V shed 6 bases and J 2 bases; nucleotides not matched to a gene: 3. This CDR3 comprises 14 residues. The table came from immunoSEQ multiplex PCR; TCRdb's copy has only in-frame clones and leaves some out. The table has approximately 65,000 clones, approximately 84% seen once. The chain links TRBV6-5 to TRBJ1-2, with TRBD1 identical over 10 bases. The clonotype originates from a human donor in good health. Some clones in this sample may be carry-over from other donors' samples. The source material was PBMCs. This CDR3 is CASRGTGENYGYTF. Here the CDR3 DNA reads TGTGCCAGCAGAGGGACAGGGGAGAACTATGGCTACACCTTC.